What follows is one T cell receptor (beta chain) and its context. The sample belongs to a study of shared T cell receptors in the human thymus. Assay: immunoSEQ multiplex PCR; the TCRdb copy retains only in-frame clones and omits some. The table has around 65,000 clones, nearly 95% seen once. This receptor was taken from a human donor. The specimen sequenced was thymocytes.

The CDR3 DNA sequence: TGCGCCAGCAGCCAAGACAGCGGGGCCTTGGATGAGCAGTTCTTC. Protein: CASSQDSGALDEQFF. The rearrangement uses TRBV4-3 and TRBJ2-1, with 7 bases identical to TRBD2. After removal of 0 bases from V and 8 bases from J, the junction contained 7 bases not matched to a gene. The length of the CDR3 is 15 residues. Looked up from germline, CDR1 is LGHNA and CDR2 is YSLEER.